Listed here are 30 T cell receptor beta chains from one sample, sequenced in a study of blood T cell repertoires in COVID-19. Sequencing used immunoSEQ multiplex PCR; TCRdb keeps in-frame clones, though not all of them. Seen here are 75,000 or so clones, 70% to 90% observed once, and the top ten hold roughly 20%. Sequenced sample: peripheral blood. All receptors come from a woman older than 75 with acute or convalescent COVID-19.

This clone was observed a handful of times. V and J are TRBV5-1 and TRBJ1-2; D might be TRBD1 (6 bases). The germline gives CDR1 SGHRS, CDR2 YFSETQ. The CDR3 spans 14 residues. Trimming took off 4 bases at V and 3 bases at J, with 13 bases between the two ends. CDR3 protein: CASSPDSGYYGYTF. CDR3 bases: TGCGCCAGCAGCCCGGACAGTGGGTACTATGGCTACACCTTC.

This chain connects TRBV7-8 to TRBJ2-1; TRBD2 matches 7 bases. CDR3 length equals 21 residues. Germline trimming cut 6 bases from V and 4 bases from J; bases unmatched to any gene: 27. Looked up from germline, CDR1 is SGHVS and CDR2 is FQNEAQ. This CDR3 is CASRRTGGLADTKPKYNEQFF. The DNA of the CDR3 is TGTGCCAGCAGACGGACGGGTGGGCTAGCGGATACCAAACCTAAATACAATGAGCAGTTCTTC.

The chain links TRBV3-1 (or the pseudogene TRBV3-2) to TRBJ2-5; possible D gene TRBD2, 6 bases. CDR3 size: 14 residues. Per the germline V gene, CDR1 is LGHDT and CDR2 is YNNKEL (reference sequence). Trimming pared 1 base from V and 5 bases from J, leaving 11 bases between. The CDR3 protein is CASSQGSSEETQYF. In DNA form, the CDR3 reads TGTGCCAGCAGCCAAGGCTCTAGCGAGGAGACCCAGTACTTC.

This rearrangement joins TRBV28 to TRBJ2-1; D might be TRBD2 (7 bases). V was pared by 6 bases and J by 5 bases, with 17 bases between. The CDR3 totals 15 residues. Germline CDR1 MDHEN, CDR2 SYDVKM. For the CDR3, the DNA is TGTGCCAGCAGCCCTGGGGGGGCAGGGAACAATGAGCAGTTCTTC. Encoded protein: CASSPGGAGNNEQFF.

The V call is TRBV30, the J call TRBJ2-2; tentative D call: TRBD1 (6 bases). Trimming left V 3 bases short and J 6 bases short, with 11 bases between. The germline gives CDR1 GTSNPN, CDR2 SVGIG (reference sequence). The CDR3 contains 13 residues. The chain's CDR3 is CAWSLGGPGELFF. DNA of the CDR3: TGTGCCTGGAGCCTAGGGGGTCCCGGGGAGCTGTTTTTT.

The CDR3 region has the DNA TGTGCCAGCAGTGAAGCGGGTGGGACAGGGGAGAGGCCCCTCCACTTT. Protein: CASSEAGGTGERPLHF. This chain joins TRBV2 and TRBJ1-6; 10 bases are shared with TRBD1. CDR1 and CDR2 from the germline V gene are SNHLY and FYNNEI. The CDR3 totals 16 residues. The trim removed 0 bases at V and 13 bases at J, leaving 9 bases unmatched.

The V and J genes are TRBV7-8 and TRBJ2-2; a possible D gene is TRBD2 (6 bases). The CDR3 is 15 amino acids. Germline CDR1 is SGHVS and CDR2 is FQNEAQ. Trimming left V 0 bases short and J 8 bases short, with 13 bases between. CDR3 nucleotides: TGTGCCAGCAGCTTAGCGTCTCCCGGGGGTGGGGAGCTGTTTTTT. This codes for CASSLASPGGGELFF.

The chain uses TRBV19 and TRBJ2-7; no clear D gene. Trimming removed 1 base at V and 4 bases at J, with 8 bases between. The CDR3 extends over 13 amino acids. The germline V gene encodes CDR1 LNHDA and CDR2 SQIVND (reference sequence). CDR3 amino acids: CASSIGQVYEQYF. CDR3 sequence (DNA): TGTGCCAGTAGTATAGGGCAGGTTTACGAGCAGTACTTC.

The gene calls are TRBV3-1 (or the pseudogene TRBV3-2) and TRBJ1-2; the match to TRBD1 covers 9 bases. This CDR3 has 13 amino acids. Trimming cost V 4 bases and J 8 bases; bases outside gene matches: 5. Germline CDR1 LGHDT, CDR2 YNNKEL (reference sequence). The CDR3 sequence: CASSLRDRGGYTF. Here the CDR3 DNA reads TGTGCCAGCAGCCTCCGCGACAGGGGGGGCTACACCTTC.

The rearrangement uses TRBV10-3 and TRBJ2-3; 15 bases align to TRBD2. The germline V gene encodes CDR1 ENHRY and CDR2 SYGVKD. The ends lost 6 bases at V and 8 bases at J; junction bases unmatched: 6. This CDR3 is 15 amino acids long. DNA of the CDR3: TGTGCCATCAGCGCTAGGACTAGCGGGGGGGGTACGCAGTATTTT. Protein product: CAISARTSGGGTQYF.

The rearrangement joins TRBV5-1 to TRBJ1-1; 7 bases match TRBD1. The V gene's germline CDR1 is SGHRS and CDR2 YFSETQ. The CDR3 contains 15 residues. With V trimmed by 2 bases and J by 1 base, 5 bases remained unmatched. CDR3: CASSFTGVENTEAFF. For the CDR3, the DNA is TGCGCCAGCAGCTTCACAGGGGTAGAGAACACTGAAGCTTTCTTT. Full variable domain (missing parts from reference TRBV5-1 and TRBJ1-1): KAGVTQTPRYLIKTRGQQVTLSCSPISGHRSVSWYQQTPGQGLQFLFEYFSETQRNKGNFPGRFSGRQFSNSRSEMNVSTLELGDSALYLCASSFTGVENTEAFFGQGTRLTVV.

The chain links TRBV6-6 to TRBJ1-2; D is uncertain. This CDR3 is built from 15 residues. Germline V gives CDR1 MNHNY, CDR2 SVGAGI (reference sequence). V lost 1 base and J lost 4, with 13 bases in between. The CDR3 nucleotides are TGTGCCAGCAGTTACTACGGTCTGGTTGGCTATGGCTACACCTTC. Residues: CASSYYGLVGYGYTF.

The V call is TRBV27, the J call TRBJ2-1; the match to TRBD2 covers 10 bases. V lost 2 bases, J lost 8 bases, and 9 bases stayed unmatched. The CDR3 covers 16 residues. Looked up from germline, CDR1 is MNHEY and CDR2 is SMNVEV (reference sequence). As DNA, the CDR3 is TGTGCCAGCAGTTTAGGGTTAGCGGGAGGAAGCCATGAGCAGTTCTTC. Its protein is CASSLGLAGGSHEQFF.

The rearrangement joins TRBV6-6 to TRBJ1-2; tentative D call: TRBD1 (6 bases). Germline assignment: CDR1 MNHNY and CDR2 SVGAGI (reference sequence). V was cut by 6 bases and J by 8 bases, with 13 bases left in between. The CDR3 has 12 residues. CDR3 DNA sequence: TGTGCCAGCAGCCCCTCAGGGGAGGGCTACACCTTC. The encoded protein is CASSPSGEGYTF.

Here the CDR3 DNA reads TGTGCCGGGGGGGACATCAGCGGCTATGGCTACACCTTC. The encoded protein is CAGGDISGYGYTF. The chain combines TRBV19 with TRBJ1-2, with D possibly TRBD1 on 6 matching bases. V was cut by 11 bases and J by 4 bases, with 17 bases left in between. The CDR3 runs to 13 residues. CDR1 is LNHDA, CDR2 SQIVND, per germline (reference sequence). The complete variable domain, with remaining parts taken from reference TRBV19 and TRBJ1-2, reads DGGITQSPKYLFRKEGQNVTLSCEQNLNHDAMYWYRQDPGQGLRLIYYSQIVNDFQKGDIAEGYSVSREKKESFPLTVTSAQKNPTAFYLCAGGDISGYGYTFGSGTRLTVV.

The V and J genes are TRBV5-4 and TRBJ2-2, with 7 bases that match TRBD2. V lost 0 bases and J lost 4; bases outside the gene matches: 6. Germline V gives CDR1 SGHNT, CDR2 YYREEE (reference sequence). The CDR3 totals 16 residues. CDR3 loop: CASSLVAAGSTGELFF. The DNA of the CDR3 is TGTGCCAGCAGCTTGGTGGCAGCGGGAAGCACCGGGGAGCTGTTTTTT.

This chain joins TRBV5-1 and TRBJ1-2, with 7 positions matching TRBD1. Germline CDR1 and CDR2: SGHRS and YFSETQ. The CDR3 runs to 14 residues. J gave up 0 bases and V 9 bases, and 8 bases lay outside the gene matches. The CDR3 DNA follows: TGCGCCACCACTCGGGACAGTTCTAACTATGGCTACACCTTC. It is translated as CATTRDSSNYGYTF.

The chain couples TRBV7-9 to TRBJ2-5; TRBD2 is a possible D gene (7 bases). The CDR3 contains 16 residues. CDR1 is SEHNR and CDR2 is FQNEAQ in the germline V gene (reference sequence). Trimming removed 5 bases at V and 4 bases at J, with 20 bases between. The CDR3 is CASSPSGGQGRETQYF. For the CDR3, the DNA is TGTGCCAGCAGCCCGTCCGGGGGGCAGGGACGAGAGACCCAGTACTTC.

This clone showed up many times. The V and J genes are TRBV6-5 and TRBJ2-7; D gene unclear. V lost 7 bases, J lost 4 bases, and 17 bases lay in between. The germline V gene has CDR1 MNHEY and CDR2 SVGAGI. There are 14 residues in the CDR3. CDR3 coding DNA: TGTGCCAGCACCGACACCGGTTTGGGTTACGAGCAGTACTTC. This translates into CASTDTGLGYEQYF.

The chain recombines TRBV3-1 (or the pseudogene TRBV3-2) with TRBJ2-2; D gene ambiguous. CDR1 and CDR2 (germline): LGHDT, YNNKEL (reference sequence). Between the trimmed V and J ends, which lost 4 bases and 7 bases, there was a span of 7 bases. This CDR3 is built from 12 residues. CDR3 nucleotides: TGTGCCAGCAGCCTACGACTCGGGGAGCTGTTTTTT. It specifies CASSLRLGELFF.

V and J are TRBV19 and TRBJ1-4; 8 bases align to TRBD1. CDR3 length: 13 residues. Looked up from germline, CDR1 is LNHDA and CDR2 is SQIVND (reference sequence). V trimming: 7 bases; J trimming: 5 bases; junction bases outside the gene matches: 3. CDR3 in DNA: TGTGCCAGTACCAGGGGGCTGAATGAAAAACTGTTTTTT. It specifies CASTRGLNEKLFF.

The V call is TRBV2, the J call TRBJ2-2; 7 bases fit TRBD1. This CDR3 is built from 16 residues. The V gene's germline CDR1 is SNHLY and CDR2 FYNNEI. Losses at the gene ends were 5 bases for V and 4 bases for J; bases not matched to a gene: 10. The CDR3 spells CASSQSSGQSTGELFF. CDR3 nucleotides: TGTGCCAGCAGTCAATCCTCGGGACAGTCCACCGGGGAGCTGTTTTTT.

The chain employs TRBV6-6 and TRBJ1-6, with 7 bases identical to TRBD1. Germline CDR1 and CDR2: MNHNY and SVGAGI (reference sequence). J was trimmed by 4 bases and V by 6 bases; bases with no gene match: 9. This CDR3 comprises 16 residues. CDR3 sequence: CASSQPRQGYNSPLHF. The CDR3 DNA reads TGTGCCAGCAGCCAACCGAGACAGGGTTATAATTCACCCCTCCACTTT.

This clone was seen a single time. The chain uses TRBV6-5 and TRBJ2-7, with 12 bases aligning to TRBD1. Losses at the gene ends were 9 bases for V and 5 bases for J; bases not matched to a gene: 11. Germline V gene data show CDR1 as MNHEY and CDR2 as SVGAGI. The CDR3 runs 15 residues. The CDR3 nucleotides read TGTGCCAGTTACTTCACCGGGACAGGGGGCAACGAGCAGTACTTC. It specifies CASYFTGTGGNEQYF.

Written as DNA, the CDR3 is TGTGCCAGCAGCGAGGGACAGGGGGGCTACACCTTC. Translated, it gives CASSEGQGGYTF. The chain joins TRBV5-6 to TRBJ1-2; TRBD1 matches at 10 bases. The CDR3 is 12 amino acids. The germline V gene has CDR1 SGHDT and CDR2 YYEEEE. V lost 4 bases, J lost 8 bases, and 2 bases stayed unmatched.

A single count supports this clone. This CDR3 reads CASSNTYEQYF. In DNA form, the CDR3 reads TGCGCCAGCAGCAATACCTACGAGCAGTACTTC. This chain uses TRBV5-1 with TRBJ2-7, with D uncertain. The V gene's germline CDR1 is SGHRS and CDR2 YFSETQ. Trimming removed 4 bases from V and 2 bases from J, with 4 bases in between. This CDR3 is built from 11 residues.

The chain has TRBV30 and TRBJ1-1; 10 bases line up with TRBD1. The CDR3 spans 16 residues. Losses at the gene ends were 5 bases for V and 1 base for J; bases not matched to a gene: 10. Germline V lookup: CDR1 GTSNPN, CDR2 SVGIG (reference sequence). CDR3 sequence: CAWQTGTGAWNTEAFF. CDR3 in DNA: TGTGCCTGGCAAACCGGGACAGGGGCCTGGAACACTGAAGCTTTCTTT.

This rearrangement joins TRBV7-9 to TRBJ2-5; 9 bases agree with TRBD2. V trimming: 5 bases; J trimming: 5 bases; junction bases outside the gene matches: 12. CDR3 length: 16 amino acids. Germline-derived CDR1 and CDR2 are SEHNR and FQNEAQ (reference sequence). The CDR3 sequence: CASSPPRRGGVETQYF. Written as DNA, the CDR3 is TGTGCCAGCAGCCCCCCTCGGCGGGGGGGCGTGGAGACCCAGTACTTC.

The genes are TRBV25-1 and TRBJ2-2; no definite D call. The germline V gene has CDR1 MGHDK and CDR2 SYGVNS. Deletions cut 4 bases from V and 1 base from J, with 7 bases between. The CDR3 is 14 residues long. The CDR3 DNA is TGTGCCAGCAGTGTCATCCAGAACACCGGGGAGCTGTTTTTT. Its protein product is CASSVIQNTGELFF. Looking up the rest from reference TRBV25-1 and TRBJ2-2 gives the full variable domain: EADIYQTPRYLVIGTGKKITLECSQTMGHDKMYWYQQDPGMELHLIHYSYGVNSTEKGDLSSESTVSRIRTEHFPLTLESARPSHTSQYLCASSVIQNTGELFFGEGSRLTVL.

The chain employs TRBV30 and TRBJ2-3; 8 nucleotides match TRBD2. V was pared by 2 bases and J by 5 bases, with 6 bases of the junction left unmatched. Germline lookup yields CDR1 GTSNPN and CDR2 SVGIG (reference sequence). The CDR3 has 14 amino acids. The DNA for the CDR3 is TGTGCCTGGAGTCGGGGGGGAGAAGGAGATACGCAGTATTTT. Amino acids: CAWSRGGEGDTQYF.